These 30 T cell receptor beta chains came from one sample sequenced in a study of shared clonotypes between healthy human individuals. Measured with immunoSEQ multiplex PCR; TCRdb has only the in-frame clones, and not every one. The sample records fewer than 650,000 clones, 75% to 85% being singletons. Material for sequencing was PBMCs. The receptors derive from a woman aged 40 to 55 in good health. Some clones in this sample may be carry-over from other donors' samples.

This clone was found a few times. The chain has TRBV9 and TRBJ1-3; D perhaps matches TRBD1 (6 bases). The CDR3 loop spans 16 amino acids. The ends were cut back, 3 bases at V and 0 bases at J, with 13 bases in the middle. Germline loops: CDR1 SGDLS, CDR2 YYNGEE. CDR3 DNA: TGTGCCAGCAGCGCGGGACACTTCTTCTCTGGAAACACCATATATTTT. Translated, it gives CASSAGHFFSGNTIYF.

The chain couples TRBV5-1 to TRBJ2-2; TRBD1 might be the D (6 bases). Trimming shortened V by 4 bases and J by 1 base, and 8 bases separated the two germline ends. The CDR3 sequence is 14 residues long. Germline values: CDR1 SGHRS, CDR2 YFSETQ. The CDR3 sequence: CASSTQGNTGELFF. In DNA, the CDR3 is TGCGCCAGCAGCACACAGGGGAACACCGGGGAGCTGTTTTTT. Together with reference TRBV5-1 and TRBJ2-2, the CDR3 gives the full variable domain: KAGVTQTPRYLIKTRGQQVTLSCSPISGHRSVSWYQQTPGQGLQFLFEYFSETQRNKGNFPGRFSGRQFSNSRSEMNVSTLELGDSALYLCASSTQGNTGELFFGEGSRLTVL.

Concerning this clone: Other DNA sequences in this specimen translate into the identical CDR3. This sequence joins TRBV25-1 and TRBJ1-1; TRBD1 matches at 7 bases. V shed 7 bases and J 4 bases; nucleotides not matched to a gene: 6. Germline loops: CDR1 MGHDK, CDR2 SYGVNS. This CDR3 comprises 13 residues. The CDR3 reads CASTRDSATEAFF. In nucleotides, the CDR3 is TGTGCCAGCACCCGGGACAGCGCCACTGAAGCTTTCTTT.

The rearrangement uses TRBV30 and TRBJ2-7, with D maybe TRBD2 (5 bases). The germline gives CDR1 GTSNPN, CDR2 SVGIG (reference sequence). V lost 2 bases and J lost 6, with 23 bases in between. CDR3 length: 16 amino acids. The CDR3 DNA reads TGTGCCTGGAGTCAAAGGCGGGCGGAGTGGGATGGCGAGCAGTACTTC. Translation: CAWSQRRAEWDGEQYF.

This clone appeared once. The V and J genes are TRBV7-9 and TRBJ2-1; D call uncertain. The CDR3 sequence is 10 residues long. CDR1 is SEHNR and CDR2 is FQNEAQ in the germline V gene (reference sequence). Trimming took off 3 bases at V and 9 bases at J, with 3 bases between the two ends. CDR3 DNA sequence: TGTGCCAGCAGCTTCGTTGAGCAGTTCTTC. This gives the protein CASSFVEQFF.

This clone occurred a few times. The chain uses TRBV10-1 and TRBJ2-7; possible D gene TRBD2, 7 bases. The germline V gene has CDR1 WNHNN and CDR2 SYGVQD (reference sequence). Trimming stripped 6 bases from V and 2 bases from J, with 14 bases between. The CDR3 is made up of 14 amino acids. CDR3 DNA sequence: TGCGCCAGCAGGGGGGGCGGGAGACCCTACGAGCAGTACTTC. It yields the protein CASRGGGRPYEQYF.

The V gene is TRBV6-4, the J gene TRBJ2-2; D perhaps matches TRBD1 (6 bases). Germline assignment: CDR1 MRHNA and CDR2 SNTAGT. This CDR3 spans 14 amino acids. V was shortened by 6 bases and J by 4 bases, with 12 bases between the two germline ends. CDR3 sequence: CASSRDISTGELFF. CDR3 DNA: TGTGCCAGCAGCCGGGACATTTCCACCGGGGAGCTGTTTTTT.

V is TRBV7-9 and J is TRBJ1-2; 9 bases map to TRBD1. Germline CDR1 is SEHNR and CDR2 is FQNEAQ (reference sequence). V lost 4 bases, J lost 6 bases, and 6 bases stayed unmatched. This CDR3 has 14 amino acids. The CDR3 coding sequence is TGTGCCAGCAGCTCCGTGGGACAGGGAGATGGCTACACCTTC. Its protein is CASSSVGQGDGYTF.

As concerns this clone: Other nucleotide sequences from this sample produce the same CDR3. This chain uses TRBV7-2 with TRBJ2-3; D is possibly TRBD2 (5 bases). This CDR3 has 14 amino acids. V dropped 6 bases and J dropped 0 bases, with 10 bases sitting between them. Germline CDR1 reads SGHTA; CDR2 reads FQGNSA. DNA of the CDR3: TGTGCCAGCAGTTTTGGGAGTAGCACAGATACGCAGTATTTT. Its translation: CASSFGSSTDTQYF.

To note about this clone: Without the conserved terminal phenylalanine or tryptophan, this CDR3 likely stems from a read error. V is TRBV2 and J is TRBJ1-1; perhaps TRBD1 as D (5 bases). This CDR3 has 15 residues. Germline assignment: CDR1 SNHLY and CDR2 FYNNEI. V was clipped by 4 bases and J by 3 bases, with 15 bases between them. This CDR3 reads CASSGGLSPDTEAFS. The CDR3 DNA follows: TGTGCCAGCAGTGGGGGACTTTCCCCCGACACTGAAGCTTTCTCT.

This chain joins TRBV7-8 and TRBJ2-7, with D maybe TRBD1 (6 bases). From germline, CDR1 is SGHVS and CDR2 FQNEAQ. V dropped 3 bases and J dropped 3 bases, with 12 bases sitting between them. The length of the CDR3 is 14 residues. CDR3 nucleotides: TGTGCCAGCAGCTTGGGGGCCAGCGGCTACGAGCAGTACTTC. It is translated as CASSLGASGYEQYF.

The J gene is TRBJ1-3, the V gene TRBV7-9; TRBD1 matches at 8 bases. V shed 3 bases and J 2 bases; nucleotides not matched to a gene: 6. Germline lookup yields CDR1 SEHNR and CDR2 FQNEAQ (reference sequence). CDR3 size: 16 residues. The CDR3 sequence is CASSFLPGGPGNTIYF. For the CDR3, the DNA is TGTGCCAGCAGCTTCCTCCCAGGGGGCCCTGGAAACACCATATATTTT.

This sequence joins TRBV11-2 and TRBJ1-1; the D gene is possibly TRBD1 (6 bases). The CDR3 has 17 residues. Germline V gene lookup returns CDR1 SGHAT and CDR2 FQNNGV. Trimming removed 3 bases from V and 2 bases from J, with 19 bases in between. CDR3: CASSFFRDTLTNTEAFF. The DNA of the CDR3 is TGTGCCAGCAGCTTCTTCCGGGACACCCTTACTAACACTGAAGCTTTCTTT.

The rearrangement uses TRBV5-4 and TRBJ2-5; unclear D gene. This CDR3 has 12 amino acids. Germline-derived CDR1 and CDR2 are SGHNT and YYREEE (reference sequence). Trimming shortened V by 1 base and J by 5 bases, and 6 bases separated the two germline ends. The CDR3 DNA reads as TGTGCCAGCAGCTTGCTTTTGGAGACCCAGTACTTC. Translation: CASSLLLETQYF.

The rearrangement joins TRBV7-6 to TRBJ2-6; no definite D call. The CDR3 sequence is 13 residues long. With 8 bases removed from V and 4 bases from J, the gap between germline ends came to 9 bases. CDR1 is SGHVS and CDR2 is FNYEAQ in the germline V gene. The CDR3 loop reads CASGMQGANVLTF. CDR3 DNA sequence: TGTGCCAGCGGCATGCAGGGGGCCAACGTCCTGACTTTC.

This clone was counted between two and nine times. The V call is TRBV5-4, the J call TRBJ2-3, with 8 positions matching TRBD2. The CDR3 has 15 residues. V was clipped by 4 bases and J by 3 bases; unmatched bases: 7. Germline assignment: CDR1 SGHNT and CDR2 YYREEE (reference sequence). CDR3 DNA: TGTGCCAGCAGCCACCCGAGCGGGAGTACAGATACGCAGTATTTT. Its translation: CASSHPSGSTDTQYF. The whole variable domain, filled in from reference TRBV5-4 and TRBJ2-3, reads ETGVTQSPTHLIKTRGQQVTLRCSSQSGHNTVSWYQQALGQGPQFIFQYYREEENGRGNFPPRFSGLQFPNYSSELNVNALELDDSALYLCASSHPSGSTDTQYFGPGTRLTVL.

The CDR3 DNA is TGTGCCAGCAGCTTGGACAGGGACGATACGCAGTATTTT. Translated, it gives CASSLDRDDTQYF. The rearrangement joins TRBV5-8 to TRBJ2-3; possible D gene TRBD1, 6 bases. This CDR3 region has 13 residues. CDR1 and CDR2 (germline): SGHTS, YDEGEE. V was pared by 0 bases and J by 6 bases, with 8 bases between.

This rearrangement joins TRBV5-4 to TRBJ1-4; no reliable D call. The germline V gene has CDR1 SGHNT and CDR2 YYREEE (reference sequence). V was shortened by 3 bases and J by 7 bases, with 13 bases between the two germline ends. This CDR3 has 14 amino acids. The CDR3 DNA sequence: TGTGCCAGCAGCTCCGCCTTAAGAGGTGAAAAACTGTTTTTT. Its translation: CASSSALRGEKLFF.

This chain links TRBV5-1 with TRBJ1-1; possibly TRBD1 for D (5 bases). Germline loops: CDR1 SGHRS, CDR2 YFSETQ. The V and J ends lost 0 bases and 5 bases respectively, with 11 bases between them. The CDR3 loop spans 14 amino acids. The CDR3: CASSLVQGTTEAFF. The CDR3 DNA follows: TGCGCCAGCAGCTTGGTGCAGGGCACGACTGAAGCTTTCTTT.

This CDR3 is CASSPRYVSGANVLTF. The CDR3 region has the DNA TGTGCCAGCTCACCACGGTACGTCTCTGGGGCCAACGTCCTGACTTTC. The chain recombines TRBV18 with TRBJ2-6; unclear D gene. From germline, CDR1 is KGHSH and CDR2 LQKENI. The CDR3 sequence is 16 residues long. V shed 1 base and J shed 0 bases, with 7 bases lying between them. Variable domain in full (rest from reference TRBV18 and TRBJ2-6): NAGVMQNPRHLVRRRGQEARLRCSPMKGHSHVYWYRQLPEEGLKFMVYLQKENIIDESGMPKERFSAEFPKEGPSILRIQQVVRGDSAAYFCASSPRYVSGANVLTFGAGSRLTVL.

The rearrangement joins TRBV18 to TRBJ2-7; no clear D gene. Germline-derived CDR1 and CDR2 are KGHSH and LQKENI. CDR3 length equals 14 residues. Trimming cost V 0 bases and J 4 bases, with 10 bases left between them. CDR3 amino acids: CASSPPARRYEQYF. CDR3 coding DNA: TGTGCCAGCTCACCACCGGCCAGGCGGTACGAGCAGTACTTC.

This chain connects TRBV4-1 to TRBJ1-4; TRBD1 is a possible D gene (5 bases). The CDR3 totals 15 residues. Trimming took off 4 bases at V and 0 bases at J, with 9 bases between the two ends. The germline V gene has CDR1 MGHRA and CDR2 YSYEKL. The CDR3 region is CASSRSGPTNEKLFF. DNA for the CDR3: TGCGCCAGCAGCCGATCAGGGCCAACTAATGAAAAACTGTTTTTT.

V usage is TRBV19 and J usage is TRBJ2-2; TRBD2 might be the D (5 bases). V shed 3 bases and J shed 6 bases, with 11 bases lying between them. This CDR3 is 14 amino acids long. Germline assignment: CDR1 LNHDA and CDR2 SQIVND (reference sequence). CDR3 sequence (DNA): TGTGCCAGTAGTATGTCCGGGGTCTCCGGGGAGCTGTTTTTT. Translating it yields CASSMSGVSGELFF.

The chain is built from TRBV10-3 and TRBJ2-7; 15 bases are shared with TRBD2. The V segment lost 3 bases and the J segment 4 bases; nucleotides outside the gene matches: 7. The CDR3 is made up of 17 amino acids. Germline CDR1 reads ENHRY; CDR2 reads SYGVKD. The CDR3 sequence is CAISERTSGRARYEQYF. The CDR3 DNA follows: TGTGCCATCAGTGAAAGGACTAGCGGGAGGGCCCGGTACGAGCAGTACTTC.

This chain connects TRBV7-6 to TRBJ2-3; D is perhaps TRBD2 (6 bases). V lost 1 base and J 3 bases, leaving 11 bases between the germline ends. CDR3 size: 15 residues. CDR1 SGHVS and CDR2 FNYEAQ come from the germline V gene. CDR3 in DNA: TGTGCCAGCAGCTTAGGGCGGGGCCGAACAGATACGCAGTATTTT. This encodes CASSLGRGRTDTQYF.

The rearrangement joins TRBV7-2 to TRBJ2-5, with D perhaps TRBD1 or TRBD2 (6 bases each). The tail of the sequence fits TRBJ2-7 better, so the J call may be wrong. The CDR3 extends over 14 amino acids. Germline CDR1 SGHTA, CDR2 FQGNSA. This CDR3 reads CASSFGGGSYEQYF. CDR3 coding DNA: TGTGCCAGCAGCTTTGGAGGGGGATCCTACGAGCAGTACTTC.

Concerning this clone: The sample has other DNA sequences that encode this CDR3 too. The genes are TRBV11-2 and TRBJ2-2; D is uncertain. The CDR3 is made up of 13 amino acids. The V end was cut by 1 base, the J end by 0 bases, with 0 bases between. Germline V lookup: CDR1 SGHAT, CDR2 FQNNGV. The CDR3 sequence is CASSLANTGELFF. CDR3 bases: TGTGCCAGCAGCTTAGCGAACACCGGGGAGCTGTTTTTT.

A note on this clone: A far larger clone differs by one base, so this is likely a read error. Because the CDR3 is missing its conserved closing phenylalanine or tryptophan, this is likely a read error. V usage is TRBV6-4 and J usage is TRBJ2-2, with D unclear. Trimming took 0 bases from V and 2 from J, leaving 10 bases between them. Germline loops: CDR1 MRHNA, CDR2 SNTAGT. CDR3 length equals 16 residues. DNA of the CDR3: TGTGCCAGCAGTGACTCGGCGGAGTCCAACACCGGGGAGCTGTTTCTT. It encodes CASSDSAESNTGELFL.

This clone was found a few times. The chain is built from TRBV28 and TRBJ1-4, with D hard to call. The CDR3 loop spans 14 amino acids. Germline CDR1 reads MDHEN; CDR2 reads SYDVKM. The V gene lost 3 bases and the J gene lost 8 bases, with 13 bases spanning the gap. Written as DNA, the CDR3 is TGTGCCAGCAGTTTGGGGATACTTGGAGAAAAACTGTTTTTT. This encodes CASSLGILGEKLFF.

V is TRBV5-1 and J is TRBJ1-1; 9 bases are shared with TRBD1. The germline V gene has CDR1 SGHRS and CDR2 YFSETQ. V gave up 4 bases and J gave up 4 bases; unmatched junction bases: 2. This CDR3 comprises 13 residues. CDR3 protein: CASSQGQGTEAFF. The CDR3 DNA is TGCGCCAGCAGCCAGGGACAGGGCACTGAAGCTTTCTTT.